Shown below are 9 T cell receptor beta chains from a single sample sequenced in a study of cytomegalovirus exposure and HLA in healthy donors. The PCR used 60 Vbeta and 13 Jbeta primers. Measured with immunoSEQ multiplex PCR; TCRdb has only the in-frame clones, and not every one. The sample holds 140,000 to 150,000 clones, roughly 90% seen once. Sequenced material: PBMCs. The receptors were gathered from a woman aged 40 to 49 in good health and CMV-seronegative.

This sequence joins TRBV5-4 and TRBJ2-1; the match to TRBD1 covers 11 bases. Germline values: CDR1 SGHNT, CDR2 YYREEE (reference sequence). This CDR3 has 14 amino acids. The ends lost 2 bases at V and 10 bases at J; junction bases unmatched: 5. The CDR3 region is CASSFGTGGAEQFF. DNA of the CDR3: TGTGCCAGCAGCTTTGGGACAGGGGGTGCCGAGCAGTTCTTC.

The chain has TRBV28 and TRBJ1-3; TRBD1 aligns across 7 bases. V shed 5 bases, J shed 4 bases, and the junction held 11 bases outside the gene matches. Germline values: CDR1 MDHEN, CDR2 SYDVKM. This CDR3 has 16 residues. CDR3 bases: TGTGCCAGCAGTCTAGCCACAGGGGTAGGAGGAAACACCATATATTTT. Protein product: CASSLATGVGGNTIYF. The complete variable domain, with remaining parts taken from reference TRBV28 and TRBJ1-3, reads DVKVTQSSRYLVKRTGEKVFLECVQDMDHENMFWYRQDPGLGLRLIYFSYDVKMKEKGDIPEGYSVSREKKERFSLILESASTNQTSMYLCASSLATGVGGNTIYFGEGSWLTVV.

The CDR3 region has the DNA TGTGCCAGCAGGGGGGCGGGAGTACTCCCAGATACGCAGTATTTT. This gives the protein CASRGAGVLPDTQYF. The chain recombines TRBV6-5 with TRBJ2-3; D is perhaps TRBD2 (7 bases). V lost 6 bases and J 4 bases, leaving 17 bases between the germline ends. This CDR3 has 15 amino acids. The germline CDR1 and CDR2 sequences are MNHEY and SVGAGI.

The chain employs TRBV6-6 and TRBJ1-5; TRBD1 agrees at 9 bases. From germline, CDR1 is MNHNY and CDR2 SVGAGI (reference sequence). The CDR3 extends over 16 amino acids. The V gene end was trimmed by 5 bases and the J gene end by 6 bases; junction bases not matched to a gene: 11. The CDR3 coding sequence is TGTGCCAGCAGTACGGCGGGGACAGGGCAACTTCAGCCCCAGCATTTT. Protein product: CASSTAGTGQLQPQHF.

This chain connects TRBV20-1 to TRBJ1-1; D is ambiguous. This CDR3 spans 11 amino acids. V shed 3 bases and J shed 2 bases, with 4 bases lying between them. In germline, CDR1 is DFQATT, CDR2 SNEGSKA (reference sequence). CDR3 sequence (DNA): TGCAGTGCTAGCCCTAACACTGAAGCTTTCTTT. This encodes CSASPNTEAFF.

The chain's CDR3 is CATPPLSGRGGEQYF. The CDR3 DNA reads TGTGCCACCCCACCGCTAAGCGGGAGGGGGGGCGAGCAGTACTTC. The chain joins TRBV2 to TRBJ2-7; 10 bases agree with TRBD2. The CDR3 has 15 amino acids. Trimming cost V 10 bases and J 6 bases; bases outside gene matches: 15. The germline CDR1 and CDR2 sequences are SNHLY and FYNNEI.

The rearrangement uses TRBV27 and TRBJ2-5; 8 bases line up with TRBD2. With V trimmed by 6 bases and J by 5 bases, 14 bases remained unmatched. Germline V gene sequence: CDR1 MNHEY, CDR2 SMNVEV (reference sequence). CDR3 length: 16 residues. This CDR3 is CASSPIGPGGLETQYF. CDR3 coding DNA: TGTGCCAGCAGCCCAATTGGTCCGGGAGGGCTTGAGACCCAGTACTTC.

The CDR3 coding sequence is TGTGCCACCAGCAGAGATCTGGCTAGCGGGAGTCTTCAGTACTTC. It specifies CATSRDLASGSLQYF. The rearrangement uses TRBV15 and TRBJ2-4; 10 bases are a match to TRBD2. Germline assignment: CDR1 LNHNV and CDR2 YYDKDF (reference sequence). The J segment lost 11 bases and the V segment lost 0 bases, leaving 7 bases of the junction unmatched. This CDR3 has 15 amino acids.

This rearrangement joins TRBV6-5 to TRBJ2-7; D possibly corresponds to TRBD2 (5 bases). CDR3 length: 15 amino acids. Germline lookup yields CDR1 MNHEY and CDR2 SVGAGI. Between the trimmed V and J ends, which lost 6 bases and 2 bases, there was a span of 17 bases. The CDR3 nucleotides are TGTGCCAGCAGCTCTCTCGGGCGGGTTACCTACGAGCAGTACTTC. Its protein product is CASSSLGRVTYEQYF.